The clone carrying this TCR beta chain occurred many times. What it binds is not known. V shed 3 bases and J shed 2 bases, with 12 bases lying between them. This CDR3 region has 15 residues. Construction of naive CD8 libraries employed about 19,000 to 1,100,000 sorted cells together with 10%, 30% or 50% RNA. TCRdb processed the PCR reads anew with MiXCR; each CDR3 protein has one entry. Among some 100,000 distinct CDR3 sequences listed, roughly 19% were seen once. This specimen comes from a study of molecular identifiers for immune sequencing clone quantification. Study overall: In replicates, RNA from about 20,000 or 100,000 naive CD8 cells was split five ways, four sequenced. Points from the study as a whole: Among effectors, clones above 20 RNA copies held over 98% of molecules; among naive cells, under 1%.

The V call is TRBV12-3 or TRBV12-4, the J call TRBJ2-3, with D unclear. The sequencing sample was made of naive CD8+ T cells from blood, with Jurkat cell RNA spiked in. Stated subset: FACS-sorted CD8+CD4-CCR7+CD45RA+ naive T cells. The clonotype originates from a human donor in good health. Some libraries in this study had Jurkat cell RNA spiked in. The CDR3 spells CASSFTTSATDTQYF. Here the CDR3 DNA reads TGTGCCAGCAGTTTCACTACATCAGCCACAGATACGCAGTATTTT.